This TCR beta chain comes out of a study of T cells after yellow fever vaccination. Study-level points and caveats: Contamination of FACS-sorted repertoires by abundant clonotypes from the bulk population could occur. Across the CD4 and CD8 compartments, a small share of clonotypes was present in both. Post-booster repertoires contained most primary-vaccination clones again (roughly 95% CD4, 85% to 90% CD8).

The TCR cDNA carried a universal primer site and UMIs from 5'RACE template switching. Using its own MiXCR run on the 5' RACE reads, TCRdb lists one record per CDR3 protein. The sample shows a few hundred thousand distinct CDR3 sequences, around 7% of them seen only once. This CDR3 is 13 amino acids long. V lost 1 base and J lost 13; bases outside the gene matches: 7. Germline V gives CDR1 SGHTA, CDR2 FQGNSA. As regards this clonotype: The antigen remains unidentified.

This clonotype originated in a man aged 30 to 45 who received the YFV17D yellow fever vaccine. This chain joins TRBV7-2 and TRBJ2-4; 7 bases align to TRBD1. This sample comprised CD4+ T cells sorted from PBMCs, obtained 15 days after the yellow fever booster vaccination. In nucleotides, the CDR3 is TGTGCCAGCAGCTTAGACCGGGACAGCCGCCAGTACTTC. Protein product: CASSLDRDSRQYF.